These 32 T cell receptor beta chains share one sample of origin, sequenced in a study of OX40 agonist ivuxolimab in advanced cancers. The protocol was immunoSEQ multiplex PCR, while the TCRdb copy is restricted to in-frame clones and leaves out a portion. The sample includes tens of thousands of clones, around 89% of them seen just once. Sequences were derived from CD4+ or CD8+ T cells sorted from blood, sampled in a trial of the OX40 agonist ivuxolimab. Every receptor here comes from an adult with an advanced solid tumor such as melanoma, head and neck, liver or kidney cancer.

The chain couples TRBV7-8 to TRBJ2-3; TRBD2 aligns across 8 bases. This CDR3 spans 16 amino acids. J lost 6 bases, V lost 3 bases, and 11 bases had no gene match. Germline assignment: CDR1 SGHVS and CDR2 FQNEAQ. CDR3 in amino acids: CASSLRGVAGLDTQYF. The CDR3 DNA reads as TGTGCCAGCAGCTTGAGGGGCGTAGCGGGACTTGATACGCAGTATTTT.

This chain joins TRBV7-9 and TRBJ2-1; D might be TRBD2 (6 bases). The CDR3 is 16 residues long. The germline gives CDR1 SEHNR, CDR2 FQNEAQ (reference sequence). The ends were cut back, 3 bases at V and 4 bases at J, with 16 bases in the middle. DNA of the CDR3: TGTGCCAGCAGCTTCCGGACTGGCGGGGTATACAATGAGCAGTTCTTC. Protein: CASSFRTGGVYNEQFF.

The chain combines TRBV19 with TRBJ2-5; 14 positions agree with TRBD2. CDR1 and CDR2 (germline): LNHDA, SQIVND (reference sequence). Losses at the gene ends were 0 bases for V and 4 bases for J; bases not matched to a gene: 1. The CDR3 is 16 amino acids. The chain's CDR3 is CASSIEGTSGRETQYF. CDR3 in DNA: TGTGCCAGTAGTATAGAGGGGACTAGCGGGAGAGAGACCCAGTACTTC.

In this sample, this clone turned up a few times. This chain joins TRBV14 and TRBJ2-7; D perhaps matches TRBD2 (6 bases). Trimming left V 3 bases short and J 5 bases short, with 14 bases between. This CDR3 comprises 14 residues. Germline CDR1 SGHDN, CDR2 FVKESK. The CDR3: CASSHPPTRNEQYF. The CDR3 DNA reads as TGTGCCAGCAGCCACCCACCGACTAGGAACGAGCAGTACTTC.

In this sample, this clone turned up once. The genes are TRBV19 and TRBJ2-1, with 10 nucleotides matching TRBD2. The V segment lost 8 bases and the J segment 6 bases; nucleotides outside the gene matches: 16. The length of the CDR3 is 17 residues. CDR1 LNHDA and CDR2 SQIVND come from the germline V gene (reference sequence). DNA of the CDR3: TGTGCCAGTTGGGGGCTAGCGGGAGAGGGTAGTTTCAATGAGCAGTTCTTC. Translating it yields CASWGLAGEGSFNEQFF.

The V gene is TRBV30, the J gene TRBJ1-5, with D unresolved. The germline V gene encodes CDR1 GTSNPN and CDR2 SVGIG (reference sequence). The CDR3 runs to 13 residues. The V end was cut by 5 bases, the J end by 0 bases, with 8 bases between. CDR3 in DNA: TGTGCCTGGGCGCAGGATAGCAATCAGCCCCAGCATTTT. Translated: CAWAQDSNQPQHF.

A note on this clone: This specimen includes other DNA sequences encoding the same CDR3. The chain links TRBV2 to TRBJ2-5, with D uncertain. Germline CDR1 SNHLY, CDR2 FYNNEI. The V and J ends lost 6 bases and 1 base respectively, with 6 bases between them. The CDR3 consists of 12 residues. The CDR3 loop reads CASSGVQETQYF. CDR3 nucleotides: TGTGCCAGCAGCGGCGTCCAAGAGACCCAGTACTTC.

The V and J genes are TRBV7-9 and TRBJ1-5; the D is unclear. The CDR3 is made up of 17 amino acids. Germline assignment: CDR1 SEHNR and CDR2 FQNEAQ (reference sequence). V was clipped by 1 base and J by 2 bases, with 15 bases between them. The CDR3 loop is CASSLDSAGGGNQPQHF. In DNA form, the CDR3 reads TGTGCCAGCAGCTTAGATTCAGCGGGAGGTGGCAATCAGCCCCAGCATTTT.

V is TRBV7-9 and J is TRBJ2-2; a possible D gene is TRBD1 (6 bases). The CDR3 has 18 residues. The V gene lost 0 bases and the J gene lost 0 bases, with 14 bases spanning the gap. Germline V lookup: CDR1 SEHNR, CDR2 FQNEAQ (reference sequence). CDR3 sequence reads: CASSLALSDRPNTGELFF. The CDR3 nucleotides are TGTGCCAGCAGCTTAGCGCTAAGTGACAGGCCGAACACCGGGGAGCTGTTTTTT.

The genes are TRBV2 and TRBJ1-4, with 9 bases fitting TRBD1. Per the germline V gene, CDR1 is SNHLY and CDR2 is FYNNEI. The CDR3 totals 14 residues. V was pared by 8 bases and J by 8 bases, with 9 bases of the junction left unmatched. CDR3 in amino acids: CASVEQGAGEKLFF. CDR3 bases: TGTGCCAGCGTGGAACAGGGGGCCGGGGAAAAACTGTTTTTT.

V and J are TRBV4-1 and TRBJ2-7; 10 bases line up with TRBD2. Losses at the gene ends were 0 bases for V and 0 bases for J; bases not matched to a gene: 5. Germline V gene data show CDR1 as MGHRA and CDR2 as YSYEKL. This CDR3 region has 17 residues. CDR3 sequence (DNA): TGCGCCAGCAGCCAAGAAAGGACTAGCGGAAACTCCTACGAGCAGTACTTC. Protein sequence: CASSQERTSGNSYEQYF.

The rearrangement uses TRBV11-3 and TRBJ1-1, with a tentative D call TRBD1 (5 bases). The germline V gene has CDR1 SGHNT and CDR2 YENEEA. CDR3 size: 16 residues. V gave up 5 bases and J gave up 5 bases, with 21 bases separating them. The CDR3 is CASSVAQWGGETEAFF. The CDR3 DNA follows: TGTGCCAGCAGCGTCGCTCAGTGGGGGGGAGAGACTGAAGCTTTCTTT.

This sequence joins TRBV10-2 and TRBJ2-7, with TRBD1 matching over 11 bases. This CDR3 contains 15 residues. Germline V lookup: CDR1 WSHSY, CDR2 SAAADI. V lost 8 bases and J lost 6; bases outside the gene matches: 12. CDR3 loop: CASLAFRTGGSEQYF. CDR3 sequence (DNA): TGCGCCAGCTTAGCCTTCAGGACAGGGGGCTCCGAGCAGTACTTC.

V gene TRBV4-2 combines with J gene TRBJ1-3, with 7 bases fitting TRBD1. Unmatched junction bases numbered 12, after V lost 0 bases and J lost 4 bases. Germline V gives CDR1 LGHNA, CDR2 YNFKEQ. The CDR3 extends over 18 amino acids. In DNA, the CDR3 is TGTGCCAGCAGCCAAGAGGGGGGATCCGGGACAGCAGGAAACACCATATATTTT. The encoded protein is CASSQEGGSGTAGNTIYF.

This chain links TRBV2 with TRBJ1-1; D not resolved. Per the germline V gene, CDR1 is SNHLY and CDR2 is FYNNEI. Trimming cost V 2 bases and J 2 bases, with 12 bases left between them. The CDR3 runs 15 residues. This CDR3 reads CASSESGWKNTEAFF. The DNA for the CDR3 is TGTGCCAGCAGTGAATCAGGTTGGAAAAACACTGAAGCTTTCTTT.

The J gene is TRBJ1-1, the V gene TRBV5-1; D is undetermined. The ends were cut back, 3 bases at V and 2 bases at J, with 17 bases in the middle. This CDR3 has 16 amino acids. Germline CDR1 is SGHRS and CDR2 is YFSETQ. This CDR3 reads CASSWMTAGFNTEAFF. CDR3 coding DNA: TGCGCCAGCAGCTGGATGACGGCTGGGTTCAACACTGAAGCTTTCTTT.

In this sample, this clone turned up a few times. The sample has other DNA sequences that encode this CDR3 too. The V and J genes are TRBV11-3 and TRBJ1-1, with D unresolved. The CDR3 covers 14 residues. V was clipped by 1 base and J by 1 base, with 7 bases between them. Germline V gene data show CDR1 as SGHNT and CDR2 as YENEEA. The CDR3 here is CASSLAHRNTEAFF. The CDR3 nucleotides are TGTGCCAGCAGCTTAGCCCACAGGAACACTGAAGCTTTCTTT.

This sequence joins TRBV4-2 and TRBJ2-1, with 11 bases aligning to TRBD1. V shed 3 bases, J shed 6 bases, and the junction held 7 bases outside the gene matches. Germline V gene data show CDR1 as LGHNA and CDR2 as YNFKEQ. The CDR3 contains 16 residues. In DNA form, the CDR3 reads TGTGCCAGCAGCCAGGAAACCGGGACAGGGGGCAATGAGCAGTTCTTC. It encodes CASSQETGTGGNEQFF.

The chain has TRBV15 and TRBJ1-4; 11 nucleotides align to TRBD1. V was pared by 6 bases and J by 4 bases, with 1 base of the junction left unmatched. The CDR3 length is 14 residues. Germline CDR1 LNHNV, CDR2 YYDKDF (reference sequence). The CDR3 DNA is TGTGCCACCAGGGGACAGGGGGATAATGAAAAACTGTTTTTT. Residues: CATRGQGDNEKLFF.

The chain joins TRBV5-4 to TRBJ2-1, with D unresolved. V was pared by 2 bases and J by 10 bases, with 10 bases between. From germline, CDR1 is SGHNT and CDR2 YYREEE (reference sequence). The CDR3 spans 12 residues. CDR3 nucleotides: TGTGCCAGCAGCTTATCTGGTACAGAGCAGTTCTTC. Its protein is CASSLSGTEQFF.

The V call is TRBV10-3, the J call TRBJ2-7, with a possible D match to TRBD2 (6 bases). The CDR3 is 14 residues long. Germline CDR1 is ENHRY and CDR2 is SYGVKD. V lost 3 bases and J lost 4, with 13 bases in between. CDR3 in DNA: TGTGCCATCAGTGATGCGGGGCTTTGGTACGAGCAGTACTTC. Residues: CAISDAGLWYEQYF.

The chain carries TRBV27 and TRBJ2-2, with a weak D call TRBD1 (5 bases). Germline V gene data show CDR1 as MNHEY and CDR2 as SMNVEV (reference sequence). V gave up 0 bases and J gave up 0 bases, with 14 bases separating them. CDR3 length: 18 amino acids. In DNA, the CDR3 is TGTGCCAGCAGTTTATCGTTGACAGAGCTGACGAACACCGGGGAGCTGTTTTTT. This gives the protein CASSLSLTELTNTGELFF.

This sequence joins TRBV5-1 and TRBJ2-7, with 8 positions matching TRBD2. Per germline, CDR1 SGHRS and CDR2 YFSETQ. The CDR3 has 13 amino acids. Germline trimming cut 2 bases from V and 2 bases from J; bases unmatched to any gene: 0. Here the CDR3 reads CASSFGGAYEQYF. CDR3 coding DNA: TGCGCCAGCAGCTTCGGGGGGGCCTACGAGCAGTACTTC. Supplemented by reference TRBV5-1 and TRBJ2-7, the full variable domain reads KAGVTQTPRYLIKTRGQQVTLSCSPISGHRSVSWYQQTPGQGLQFLFEYFSETQRNKGNFPGRFSGRQFSNSRSEMNVSTLELGDSALYLCASSFGGAYEQYFGPGTRLTVT.

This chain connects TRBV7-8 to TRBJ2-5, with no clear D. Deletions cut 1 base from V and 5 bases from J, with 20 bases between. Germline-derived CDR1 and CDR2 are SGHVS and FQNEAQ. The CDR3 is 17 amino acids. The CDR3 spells CASSLDLVPILGETQYF. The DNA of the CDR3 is TGTGCCAGCAGCTTAGACCTGGTACCGATCCTGGGGGAGACCCAGTACTTC. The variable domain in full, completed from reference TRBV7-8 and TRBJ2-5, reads GAGVSQSPRYKVAKRGQDVALRCDPISGHVSLFWYQQALGQGPEFLTYFQNEAQLDKSGLPSDRFFAERPEGSVSTLKIQRTQQEDSAVYLCASSLDLVPILGETQYFGPGTRLLVL.

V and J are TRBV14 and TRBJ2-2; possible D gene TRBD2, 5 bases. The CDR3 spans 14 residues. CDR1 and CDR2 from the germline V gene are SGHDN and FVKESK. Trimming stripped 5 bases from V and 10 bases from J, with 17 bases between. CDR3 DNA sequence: TGTGCCAGCAGCTCCACCACTAGTCACGAGGAGCTGTTTTTT. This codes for CASSSTTSHEELFF. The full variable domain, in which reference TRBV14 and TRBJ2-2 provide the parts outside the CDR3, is EAGVTQFPSHSVIEKGQTVTLRCDPISGHDNLYWYRRVMGKEIKFLLHFVKESKQDESGMPNNRFLAERTGGTYSTLKVQPAELEDSGVYFCASSSTTSHEELFFGEGSRLTVL.

The CDR3 spells CASLLEHGQPQHF. The CDR3 nucleotides are TGTGCCAGCCTTCTTGAACACGGGCAGCCCCAGCATTTT. This sequence joins TRBV28 and TRBJ1-5; no definite D call. Trimming left V 8 bases short and J 7 bases short, with 15 bases between. There are 13 residues in the CDR3. The germline CDR1 and CDR2 sequences are MDHEN and SYDVKM.

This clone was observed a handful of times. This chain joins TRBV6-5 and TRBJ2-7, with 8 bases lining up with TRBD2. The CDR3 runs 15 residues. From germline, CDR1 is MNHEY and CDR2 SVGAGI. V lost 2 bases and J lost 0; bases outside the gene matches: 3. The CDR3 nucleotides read TGTGCCAGCAGTTACCTGGCGGGGGGCTCCTACGAGCAGTACTTC. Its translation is CASSYLAGGSYEQYF.

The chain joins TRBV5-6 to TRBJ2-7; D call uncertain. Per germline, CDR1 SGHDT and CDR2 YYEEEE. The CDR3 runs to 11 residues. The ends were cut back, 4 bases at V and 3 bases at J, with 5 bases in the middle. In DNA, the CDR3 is TGTGCCAGCAGCCTCAACTACGAGCAGTACTTC. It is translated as CASSLNYEQYF. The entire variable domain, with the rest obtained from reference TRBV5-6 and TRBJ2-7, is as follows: DAGVTQSPTHLIKTRGQQVTLRCSPKSGHDTVSWYQQALGQGPQFIFQYYEEEERQRGNFPDRFSGHQFPNYSSELNVNALLLGDSALYLCASSLNYEQYFGPGTRLTVT.

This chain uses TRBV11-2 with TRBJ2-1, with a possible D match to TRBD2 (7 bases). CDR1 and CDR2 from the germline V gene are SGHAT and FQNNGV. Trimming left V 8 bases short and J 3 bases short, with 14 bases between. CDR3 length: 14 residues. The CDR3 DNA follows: TGTGCCAGCGCGGGGGCCACGGGCTACAATGAGCAGTTCTTC. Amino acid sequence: CASAGATGYNEQFF.

DNA of the CDR3: TGTGCCAGCAGCCACCCTTTTGGTCTAGCGGGAGAAGTAACAGATACGCAGTATTTT. Protein sequence: CASSHPFGLAGEVTDTQYF. The genes are TRBV7-2 and TRBJ2-3, with TRBD2 matching 10 bases. This CDR3 is 19 amino acids long. Germline V CDR1 and CDR2: SGHTA, FQGNSA. Unmatched junction bases numbered 17, after V lost 5 bases and J lost 3 bases. Full variable domain (remainder filled in from reference TRBV7-2 and TRBJ2-3): GAGVSQSPSNKVTEKGKDVELRCDPISGHTALYWYRQSLGQGLEFLIYFQGNSAPDKSGLPSDRFSAERTGGSVSTLTIQRTQQEDSAVYLCASSHPFGLAGEVTDTQYFGPGTRLTVL.

The CDR3 nucleotides read TGTGCCAGCAGCTCCCGACAGGGTATAAACCCCTACGAGCAGTACTTC. Translation gives CASSSRQGINPYEQYF. The rearrangement links TRBV7-9 to TRBJ2-7; 7 bases are shared with TRBD1. Trimming cost V 4 bases and J 2 bases; bases outside gene matches: 11. CDR3 length equals 16 residues. Germline CDR1 reads SEHNR; CDR2 reads FQNEAQ (reference sequence).

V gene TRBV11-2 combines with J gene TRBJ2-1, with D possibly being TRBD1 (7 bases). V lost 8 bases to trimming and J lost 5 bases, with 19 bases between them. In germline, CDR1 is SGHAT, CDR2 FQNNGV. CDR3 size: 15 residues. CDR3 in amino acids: CASDGAEGAHNEQFF. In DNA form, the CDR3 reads TGTGCCAGCGACGGGGCGGAGGGGGCTCACAATGAGCAGTTCTTC.